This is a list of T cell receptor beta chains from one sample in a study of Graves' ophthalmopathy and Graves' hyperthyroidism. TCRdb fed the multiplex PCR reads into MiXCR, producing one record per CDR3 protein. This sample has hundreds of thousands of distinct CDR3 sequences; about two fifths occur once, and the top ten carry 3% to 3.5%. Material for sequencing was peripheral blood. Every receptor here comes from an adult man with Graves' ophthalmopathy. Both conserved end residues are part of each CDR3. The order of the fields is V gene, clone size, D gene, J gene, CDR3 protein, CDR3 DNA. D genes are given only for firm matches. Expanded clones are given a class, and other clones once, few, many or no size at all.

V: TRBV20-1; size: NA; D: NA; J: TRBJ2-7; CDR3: CSARDRAEYEQYF; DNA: TGCAGTGCTAGAGATCGGGCTGAATACGAGCAGTACTTC
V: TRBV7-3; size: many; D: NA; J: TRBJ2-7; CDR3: CASSPLASARNEQYF; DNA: TGTGCCAGCAGCCCTCTAGCTAGCGCCAGGAACGAGCAGTACTTC
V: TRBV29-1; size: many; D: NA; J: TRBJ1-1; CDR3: CSVGDEKNTEAFF; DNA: TGCAGCGTTGGGGACGAGAAGAACACTGAAGCTTTCTTT
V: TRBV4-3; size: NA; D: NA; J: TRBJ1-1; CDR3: CASSQDAGARGAFF; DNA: TGCGCCAGCAGCCAAGACGCGGGGGCGCGAGGAGCTTTCTTT
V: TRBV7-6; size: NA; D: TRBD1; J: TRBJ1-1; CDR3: CASSEQQGRKNTEAFF; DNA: TGTGCCAGCAGCGAACAACAGGGGCGCAAGAACACTGAAGCTTTCTTT
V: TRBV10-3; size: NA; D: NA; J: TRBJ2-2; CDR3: CASSNTGSTGELFF; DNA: TGTGCCAGCAGTAATACGGGGAGCACCGGGGAGCTGTTTTTT
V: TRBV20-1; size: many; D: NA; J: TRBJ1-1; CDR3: CSASGREGTEAFF; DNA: TGCAGTGCTAGTGGCAGGGAGGGTACTGAAGCTTTCTTT
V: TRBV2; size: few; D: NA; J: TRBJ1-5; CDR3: CASSYFSGTSNQPQHF; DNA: TGTGCCAGCAGTTACTTTTCAGGGACAAGCAATCAGCCCCAGCATTTT
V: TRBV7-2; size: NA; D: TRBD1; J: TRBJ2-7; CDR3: CASSLAAQGANEQYF; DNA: TGTGCCAGCAGCTTAGCTGCTCAGGGGGCTAACGAGCAGTACTTC
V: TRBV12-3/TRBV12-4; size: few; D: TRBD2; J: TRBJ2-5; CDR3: CASNPAGGETQYF; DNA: TGTGCCAGCAACCCCGCGGGGGGAGAGACCCAGTACTTC
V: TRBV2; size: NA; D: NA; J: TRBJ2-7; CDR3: CASSEGMMGYEQYF; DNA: TGTGCCAGCAGTGAAGGGATGATGGGCTACGAGCAGTACTTC
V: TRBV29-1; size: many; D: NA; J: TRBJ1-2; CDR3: CSVDQVRGASYGYTF; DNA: TGCAGCGTTGATCAGGTTCGGGGGGCCTCCTATGGCTACACCTTC
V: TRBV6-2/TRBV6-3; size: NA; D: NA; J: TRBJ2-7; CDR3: CASRWVAAYEQYF; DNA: TGTGCCAGCCGGTGGGTAGCAGCCTACGAGCAGTACTTC
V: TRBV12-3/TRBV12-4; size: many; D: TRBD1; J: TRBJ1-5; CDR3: CASSRQGQGQPQHF; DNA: TGTGCCAGCAGTCGACAGGGACAAGGTCAGCCCCAGCATTTT
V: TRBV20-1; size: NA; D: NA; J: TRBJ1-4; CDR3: CSARVQGYEKLFF; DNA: TGCAGTGCCAGGGTCCAGGGTTATGAAAAACTGTTTTTT
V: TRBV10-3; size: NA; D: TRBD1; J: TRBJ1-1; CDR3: CAISDPFRPVGTGEAFF; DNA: TGTGCCATCAGCGATCCCTTCCGACCGGTCGGGACAGGGGAAGCTTTCTTT
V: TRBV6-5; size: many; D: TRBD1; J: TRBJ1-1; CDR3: CASSLQTGFTEAFF; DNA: TGTGCCAGCAGTTTACAGACAGGGTTCACTGAAGCTTTCTTT
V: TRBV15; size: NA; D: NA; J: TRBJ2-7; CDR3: CAVDEQYF; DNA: TGTGCCGTTGACGAGCAGTACTTC
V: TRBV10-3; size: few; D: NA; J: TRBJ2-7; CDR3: CASSETPGATSYEQYF; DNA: TGTGCCAGCAGTGAAACCCCAGGGGCTACCTCCTACGAGCAGTACTTC
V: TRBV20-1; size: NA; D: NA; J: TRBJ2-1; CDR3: CSAKAGEQFF; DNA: TGCAGTGCCAAAGCGGGTGAGCAGTTCTTC
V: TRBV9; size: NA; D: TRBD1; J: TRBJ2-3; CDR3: CASSVKGAADTQYF; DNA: TGTGCCAGCAGCGTAAAGGGGGCTGCAGATACGCAGTATTTT
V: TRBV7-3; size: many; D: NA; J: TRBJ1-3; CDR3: CASSSRGPGNTIYF; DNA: TGTGCCAGCAGCTCCCGTGGTCCGGGAAACACCATATATTTT
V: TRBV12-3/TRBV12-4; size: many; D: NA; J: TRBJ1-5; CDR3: CASSFGPSAQHF; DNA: TGTGCCAGCAGTTTCGGACCGTCAGCCCAGCATTTT
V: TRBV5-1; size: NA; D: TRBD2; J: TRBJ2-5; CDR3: CASSLEASGVQETQYF; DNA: TGCGCCAGCAGCTTGGAGGCTAGCGGAGTTCAAGAGACCCAGTACTTC
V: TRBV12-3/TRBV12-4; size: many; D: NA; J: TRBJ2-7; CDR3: CASTLGGPRNEQYF; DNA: TGTGCCAGCACCCTAGGGGGGCCTCGGAACGAGCAGTACTTC